A selection of T cell receptor beta chains follows, all from one sample in a study of blood T cell repertoires in COVID-19. Clones were sequenced by immunoSEQ multiplex PCR, and TCRdb holds only the in-frame ones, with some missing. The sample records 280,000 or so clones, around 87% being singletons. Sequencing was done on a sample of peripheral blood. The receptors were gathered from a woman between 25 and 40 years old who had recovered from COVID-19. CDR3s include the opening cysteine and the closing phenylalanine or tryptophan. D genes are given only for firm matches. Expanded clones get a size class; other rows say once, few or many, or leave the size out.

clone size: few; D gene: TRBD1; V gene: TRBV5-1; J gene: TRBJ1-1; CDR3 protein: CASSFRTGAPEAFF; CDR3 DNA: TGCGCCAGCAGCTTCAGGACAGGGGCCCCTGAAGCTTTCTTT
clone size: once; D gene: -; V gene: TRBV2; J gene: TRBJ2-5; CDR3 protein: CASSGRDLQETQYF; CDR3 DNA: TGTGCCAGCAGTGGCCGGGATCTCCAAGAGACCCAGTACTTC
clone size: -; D gene: -; V gene: TRBV2; J gene: TRBJ2-7; CDR3 protein: CASSGQVSYEQYF; CDR3 DNA: TGTGCCAGCAGTGGACAGGTCTCCTACGAGCAGTACTTC
clone size: -; D gene: TRBD1; V gene: TRBV5-5; J gene: TRBJ1-5; CDR3 protein: CASSWTGDSNQPQHF; CDR3 DNA: TGTGCCAGCAGCTGGACAGGGGATAGCAATCAGCCCCAGCATTTT
clone size: -; D gene: TRBD2; V gene: TRBV19; J gene: TRBJ2-1; CDR3 protein: CASSKVTGGRNEQFF; CDR3 DNA: TGTGCCAGTAGTAAAGTGACGGGAGGTCGGAATGAGCAGTTCTTC
clone size: -; D gene: -; V gene: TRBV19; J gene: TRBJ2-2; CDR3 protein: CASSIDLDSRELFF; CDR3 DNA: TGTGCCAGTAGTATAGATCTCGATAGCCGGGAGCTGTTTTTT
clone size: -; D gene: -; V gene: TRBV6-5; J gene: TRBJ2-5; CDR3 protein: CASRTREIQYF; CDR3 DNA: TGTGCCAGCAGAACGAGAGAGATCCAGTACTTC
clone size: -; D gene: -; V gene: TRBV19; J gene: TRBJ1-3; CDR3 protein: CASSTLGHYGNTIYF; CDR3 DNA: TGTGCCAGTAGTACCCTCGGACACTACGGAAACACCATATATTTT
clone size: -; D gene: TRBD2; V gene: TRBV5-4; J gene: TRBJ2-7; CDR3 protein: CASSLGLALSYEQYF; CDR3 DNA: TGTGCCAGCAGCTTAGGACTAGCCCTCTCCTACGAGCAGTACTTC
clone size: -; D gene: -; V gene: TRBV24-1; J gene: TRBJ1-5; CDR3 protein: CATSDLSNQPQHF; CDR3 DNA: TGTGCCACCAGTGATCTAAGCAATCAGCCCCAGCATTTT
clone size: -; D gene: TRBD2; V gene: TRBV13; J gene: TRBJ2-1; CDR3 protein: CASSLELAGVDEQFF; CDR3 DNA: TGTGCCAGCAGCTTAGAACTAGCGGGGGTGGATGAGCAGTTCTTC
clone size: many; D gene: TRBD2; V gene: TRBV6-2/TRBV6-3; J gene: TRBJ2-3; CDR3 protein: CASSRDSGRATDTQYF; CDR3 DNA: TGTGCCAGCAGTCGGGATAGCGGGAGGGCCACAGATACGCAGTATTTT
clone size: -; D gene: -; V gene: TRBV30; J gene: TRBJ1-6; CDR3 protein: CAWSLQYNSPLHF; CDR3 DNA: TGTGCCTGGAGTTTACAGTATAATTCACCCCTCCACTTT
clone size: -; D gene: TRBD1; V gene: TRBV19; J gene: TRBJ2-2; CDR3 protein: CATRRDRGYTGELFF; CDR3 DNA: TGTGCCACCCGCCGGGACAGGGGGTACACCGGGGAGCTGTTTTTT